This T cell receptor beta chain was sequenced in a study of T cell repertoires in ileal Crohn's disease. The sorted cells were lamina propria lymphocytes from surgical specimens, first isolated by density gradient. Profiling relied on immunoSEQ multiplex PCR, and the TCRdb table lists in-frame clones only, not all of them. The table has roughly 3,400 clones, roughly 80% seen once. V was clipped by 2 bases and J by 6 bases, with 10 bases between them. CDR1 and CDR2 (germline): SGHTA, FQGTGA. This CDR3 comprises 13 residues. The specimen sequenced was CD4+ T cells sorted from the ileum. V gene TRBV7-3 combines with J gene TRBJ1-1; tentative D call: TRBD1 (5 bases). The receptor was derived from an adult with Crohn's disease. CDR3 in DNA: TGTGCCAGCAGCTTAGATCGGGGGGCTGAAGCTTTCTTT. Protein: CASSLDRGAEAFF.